The table lists the clone carrying this TCR beta chain with a few counts. Its antigen is not known. The entry originates in a study of blood T cells in healthy people across ages. Overall study findings and caveats: Per million T cells, the diversity of TCR beta decreased roughly linearly as age advanced.

A second roughly 7 to 11 cycle PCR used barcoded and J-beta primers. TCRdb reprocessed the 5' RACE reads with MiXCR, giving one entry per CDR3 protein. The sample includes 1.5 million to 2 million distinct CDR3 sequences, 28% of them seen just once. The sequence was obtained from a woman in her twenties or thirties in good health. The sequenced sample consisted of blood.

Here the CDR3 DNA reads TGCAGCGTCGGGACATACTACGAGCAGTACTTC. It specifies CSVGTYYEQYF. The gene calls are TRBV29-1 and TRBJ2-7; D perhaps matches TRBD1 (6 bases). CDR1 is SQVTM and CDR2 is ANQGSEA in the germline V gene. Trimming removed 6 bases from V and 3 bases from J, with 9 bases in between. This CDR3 comprises 11 residues.